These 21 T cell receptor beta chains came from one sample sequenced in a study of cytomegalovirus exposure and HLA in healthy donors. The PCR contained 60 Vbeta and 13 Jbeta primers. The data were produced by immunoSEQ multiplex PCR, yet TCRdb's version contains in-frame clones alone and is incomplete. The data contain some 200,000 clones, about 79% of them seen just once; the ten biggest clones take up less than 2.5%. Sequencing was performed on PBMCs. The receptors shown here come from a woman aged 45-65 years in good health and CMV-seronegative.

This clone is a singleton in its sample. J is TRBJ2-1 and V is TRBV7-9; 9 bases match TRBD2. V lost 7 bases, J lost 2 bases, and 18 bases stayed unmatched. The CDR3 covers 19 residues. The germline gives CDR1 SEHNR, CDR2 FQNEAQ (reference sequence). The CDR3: CASILSGLAGPRPYNEQFF. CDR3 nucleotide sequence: TGTGCCAGCATCCTTAGTGGGCTAGCGGGGCCTCGTCCCTACAATGAGCAGTTCTTC.

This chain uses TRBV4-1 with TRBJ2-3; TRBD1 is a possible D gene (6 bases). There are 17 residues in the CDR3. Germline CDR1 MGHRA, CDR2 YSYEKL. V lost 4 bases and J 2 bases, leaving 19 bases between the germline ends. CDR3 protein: CASSRQGMAALTDTQYF. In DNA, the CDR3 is TGCGCCAGCAGCCGTCAGGGGATGGCGGCGCTCACAGATACGCAGTATTTT.

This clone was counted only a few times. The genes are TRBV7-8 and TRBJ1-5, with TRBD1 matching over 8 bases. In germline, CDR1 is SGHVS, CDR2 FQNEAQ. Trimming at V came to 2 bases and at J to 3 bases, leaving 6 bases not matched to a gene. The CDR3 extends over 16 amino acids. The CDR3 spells CASSLKPGQVNQPQHF. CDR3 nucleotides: TGTGCCAGCAGCTTAAAGCCGGGACAGGTCAATCAGCCCCAGCATTTT. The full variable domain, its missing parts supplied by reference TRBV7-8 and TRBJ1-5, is GAGVSQSPRYKVAKRGQDVALRCDPISGHVSLFWYQQALGQGPEFLTYFQNEAQLDKSGLPSDRFFAERPEGSVSTLKIQRTQQEDSAVYLCASSLKPGQVNQPQHFGDGTRLSIL.

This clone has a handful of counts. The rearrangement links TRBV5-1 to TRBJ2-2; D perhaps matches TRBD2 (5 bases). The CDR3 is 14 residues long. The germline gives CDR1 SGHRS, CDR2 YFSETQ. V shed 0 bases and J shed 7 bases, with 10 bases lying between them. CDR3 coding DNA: TGCGCCAGCAGCTTGGACATGGGGAGCGGGGAGCTGTTTTTT. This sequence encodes CASSLDMGSGELFF. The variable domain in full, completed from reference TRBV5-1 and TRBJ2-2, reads KAGVTQTPRYLIKTRGQQVTLSCSPISGHRSVSWYQQTPGQGLQFLFEYFSETQRNKGNFPGRFSGRQFSNSRSEMNVSTLELGDSALYLCASSLDMGSGELFFGEGSRLTVL.

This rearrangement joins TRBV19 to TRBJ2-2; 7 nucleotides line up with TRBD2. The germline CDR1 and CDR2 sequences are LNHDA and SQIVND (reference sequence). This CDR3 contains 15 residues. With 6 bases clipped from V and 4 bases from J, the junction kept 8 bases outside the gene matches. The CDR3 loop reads CASRVSGLRTGELFF. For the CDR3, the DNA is TGTGCCAGTAGGGTTAGCGGGTTACGCACCGGGGAGCTGTTTTTT.

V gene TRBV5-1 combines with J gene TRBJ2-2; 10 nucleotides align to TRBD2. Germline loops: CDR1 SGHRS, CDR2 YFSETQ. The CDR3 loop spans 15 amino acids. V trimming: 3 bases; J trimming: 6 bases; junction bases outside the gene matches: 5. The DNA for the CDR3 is TGCGCCAGCAGCTCGAGCGGGAGGGAGGCCGGGGAGCTGTTTTTT. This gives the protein CASSSSGREAGELFF.

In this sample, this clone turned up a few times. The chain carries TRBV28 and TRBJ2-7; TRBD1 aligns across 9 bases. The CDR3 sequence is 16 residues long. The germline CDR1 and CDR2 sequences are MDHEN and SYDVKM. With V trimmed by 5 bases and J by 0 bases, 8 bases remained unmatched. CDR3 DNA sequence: TGTGCCAGCAGTAAAACAGGGGGCGCGCTCTCCTACGAGCAGTACTTC. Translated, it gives CASSKTGGALSYEQYF.

CDR3 coding DNA: TGTGCCAGCACAGCGGGAGGCACAGATACGCAGTATTTT. Protein sequence: CASTAGGTDTQYF. The chain is built from TRBV7-2 and TRBJ2-3; 8 bases are a match to TRBD2. The CDR3 runs 13 residues. Trimming at V came to 7 bases and at J to 1 base, leaving 1 base not matched to a gene. Per the germline V gene, CDR1 is SGHTA and CDR2 is FQGNSA.

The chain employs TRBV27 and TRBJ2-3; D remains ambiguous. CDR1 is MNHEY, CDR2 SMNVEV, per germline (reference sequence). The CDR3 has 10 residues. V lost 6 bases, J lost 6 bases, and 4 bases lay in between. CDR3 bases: TGTGCCAGCAGGGCCGATACGCAGTATTTT. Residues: CASRADTQYF.

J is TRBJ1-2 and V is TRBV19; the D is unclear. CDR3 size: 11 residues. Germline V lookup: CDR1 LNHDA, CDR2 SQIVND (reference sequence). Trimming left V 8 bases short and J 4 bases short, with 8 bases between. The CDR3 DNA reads TGTGCCAGTGGCCGCGGCTATGGCTACACCTTC. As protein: CASGRGYGYTF.

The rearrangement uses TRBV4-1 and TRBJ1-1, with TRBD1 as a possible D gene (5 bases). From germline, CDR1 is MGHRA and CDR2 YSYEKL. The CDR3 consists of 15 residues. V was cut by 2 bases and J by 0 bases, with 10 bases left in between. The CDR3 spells CASSQHRTMNTEAFF. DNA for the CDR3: TGCGCCAGCAGCCAACATCGGACAATGAACACTGAAGCTTTCTTT.

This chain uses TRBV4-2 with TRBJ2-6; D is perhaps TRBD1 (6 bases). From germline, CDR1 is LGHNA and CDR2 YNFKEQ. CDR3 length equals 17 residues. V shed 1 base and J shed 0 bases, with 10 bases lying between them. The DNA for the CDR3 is TGTGCCAGCAGCCAAGGGGGGCGGATCTCTGGGGCCAACGTCCTGACTTTC. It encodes CASSQGGRISGANVLTF.

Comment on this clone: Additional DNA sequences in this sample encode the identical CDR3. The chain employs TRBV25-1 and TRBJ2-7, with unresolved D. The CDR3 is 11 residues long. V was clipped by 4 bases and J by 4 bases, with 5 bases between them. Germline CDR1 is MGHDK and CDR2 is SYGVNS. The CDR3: CASSGAYEQYF. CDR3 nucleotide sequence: TGTGCCAGCAGTGGTGCGTACGAGCAGTACTTC.

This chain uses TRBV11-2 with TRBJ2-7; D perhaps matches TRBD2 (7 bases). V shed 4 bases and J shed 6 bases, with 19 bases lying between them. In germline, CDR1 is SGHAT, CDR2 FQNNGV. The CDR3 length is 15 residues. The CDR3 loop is CASSSTRWGGSEQYF. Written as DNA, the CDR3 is TGTGCCAGCAGCTCGACAAGATGGGGGGGCTCCGAGCAGTACTTC.

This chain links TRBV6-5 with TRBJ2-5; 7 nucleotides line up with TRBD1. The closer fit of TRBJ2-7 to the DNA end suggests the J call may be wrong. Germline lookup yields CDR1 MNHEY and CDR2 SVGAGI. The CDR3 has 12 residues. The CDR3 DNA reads TGTGCCAGCAGTACGGGACAGCGCGAGCAGTACTTC. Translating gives CASSTGQREQYF.

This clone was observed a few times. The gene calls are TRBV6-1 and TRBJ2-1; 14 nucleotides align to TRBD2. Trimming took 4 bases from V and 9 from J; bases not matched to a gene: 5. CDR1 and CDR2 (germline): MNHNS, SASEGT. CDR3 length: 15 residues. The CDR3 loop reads CASSGLAGGHGEQFF. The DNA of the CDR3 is TGTGCCAGCAGTGGACTAGCGGGGGGGCATGGTGAGCAGTTCTTC.

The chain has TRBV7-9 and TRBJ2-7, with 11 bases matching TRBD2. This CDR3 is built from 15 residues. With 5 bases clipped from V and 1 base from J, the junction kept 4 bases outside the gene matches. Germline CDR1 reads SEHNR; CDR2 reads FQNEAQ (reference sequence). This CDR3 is CASSTSGSESYEQYF. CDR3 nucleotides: TGTGCCAGCAGCACTAGCGGGAGTGAATCCTACGAGCAGTACTTC.

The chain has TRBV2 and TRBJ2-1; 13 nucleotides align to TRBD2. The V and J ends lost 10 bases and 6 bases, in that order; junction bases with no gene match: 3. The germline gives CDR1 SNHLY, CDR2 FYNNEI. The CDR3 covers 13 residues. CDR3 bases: TGTGCCACCAGGACTAGCGGGAGCAATGAGCAGTTCTTC. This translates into CATRTSGSNEQFF. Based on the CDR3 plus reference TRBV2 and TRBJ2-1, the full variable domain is EPEVTQTPSHQVTQMGQEVILRCVPISNHLYFYWYRQILGQKVEFLVSFYNNEISEKSEIFDDQFSVERPDGSNFTLKIRSTKLEDSAMYFCATRTSGSNEQFFGPGTRLTVL.

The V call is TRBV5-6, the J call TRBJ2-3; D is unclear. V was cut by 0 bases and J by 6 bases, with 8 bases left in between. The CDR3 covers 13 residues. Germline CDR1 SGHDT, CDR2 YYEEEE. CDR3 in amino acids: CASSLDGPDTQYF. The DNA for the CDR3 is TGTGCCAGCAGCTTGGATGGGCCGGATACGCAGTATTTT.

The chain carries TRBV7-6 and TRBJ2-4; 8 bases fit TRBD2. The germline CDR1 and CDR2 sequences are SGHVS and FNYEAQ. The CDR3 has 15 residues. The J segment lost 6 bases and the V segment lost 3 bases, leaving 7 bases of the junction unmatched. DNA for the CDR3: TGTGCCAGCAGCTTGGCCGGGGGGGCCGGAAACATTCAGTACTTC. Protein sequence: CASSLAGGAGNIQYF.

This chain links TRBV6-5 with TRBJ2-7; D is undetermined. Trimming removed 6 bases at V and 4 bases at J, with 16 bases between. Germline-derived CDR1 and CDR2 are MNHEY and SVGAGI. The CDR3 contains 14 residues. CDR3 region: CASRPGRRRYEQYF. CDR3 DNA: TGTGCCAGCAGGCCCGGTCGCCGTCGGTACGAGCAGTACTTC.